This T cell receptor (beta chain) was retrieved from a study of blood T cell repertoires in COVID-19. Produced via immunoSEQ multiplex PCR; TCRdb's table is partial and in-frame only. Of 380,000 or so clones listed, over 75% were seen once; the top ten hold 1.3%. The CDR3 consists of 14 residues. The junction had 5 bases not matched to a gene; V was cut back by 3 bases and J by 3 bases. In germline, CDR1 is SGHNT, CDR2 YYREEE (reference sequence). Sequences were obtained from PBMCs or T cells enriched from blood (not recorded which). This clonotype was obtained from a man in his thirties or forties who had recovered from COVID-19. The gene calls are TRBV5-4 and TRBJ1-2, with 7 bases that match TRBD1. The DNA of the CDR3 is TGTGCCAGCAGCTCATGGACAGGCGACTATGGCTACACCTTC. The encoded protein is CASSSWTGDYGYTF.